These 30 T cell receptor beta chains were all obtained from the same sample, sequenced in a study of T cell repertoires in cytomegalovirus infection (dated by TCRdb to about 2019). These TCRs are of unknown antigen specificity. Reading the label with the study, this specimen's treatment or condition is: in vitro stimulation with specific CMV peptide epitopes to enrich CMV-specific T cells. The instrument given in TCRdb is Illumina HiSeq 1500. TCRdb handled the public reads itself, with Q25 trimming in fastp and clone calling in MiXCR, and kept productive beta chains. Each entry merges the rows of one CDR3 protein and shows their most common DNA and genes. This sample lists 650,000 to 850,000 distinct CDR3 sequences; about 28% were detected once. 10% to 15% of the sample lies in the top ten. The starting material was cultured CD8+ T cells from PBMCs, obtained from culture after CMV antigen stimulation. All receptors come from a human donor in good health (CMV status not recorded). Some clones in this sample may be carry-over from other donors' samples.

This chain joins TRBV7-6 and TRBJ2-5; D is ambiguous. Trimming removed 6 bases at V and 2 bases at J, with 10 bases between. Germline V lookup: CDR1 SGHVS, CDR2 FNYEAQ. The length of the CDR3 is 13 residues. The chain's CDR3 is CASREEVQETQYF. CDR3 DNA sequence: TGTGCCAGCAGGGAAGAGGTACAAGAGACCCAGTACTTC.

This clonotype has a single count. CDR3 protein: CASSSGDGSYTF. The CDR3 DNA follows: TGTGCCAGCAGCTCGGGGGACGGAAGCTACACCTTC. V is TRBV13 and J is TRBJ1-2; a weak D match, TRBD1 (5 bases). Germline V lookup: CDR1 PRHDT, CDR2 FYEKMQ (reference sequence). Trimming took off 4 bases at V and 9 bases at J, with 12 bases between the two ends. The CDR3 has 12 amino acids.

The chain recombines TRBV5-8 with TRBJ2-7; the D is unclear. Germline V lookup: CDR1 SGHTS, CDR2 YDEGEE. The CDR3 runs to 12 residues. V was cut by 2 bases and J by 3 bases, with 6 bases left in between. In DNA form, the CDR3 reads TGTGCCAGCAGCTTCCGGTACTACGAGCAGTACTTC. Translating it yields CASSFRYYEQYF.

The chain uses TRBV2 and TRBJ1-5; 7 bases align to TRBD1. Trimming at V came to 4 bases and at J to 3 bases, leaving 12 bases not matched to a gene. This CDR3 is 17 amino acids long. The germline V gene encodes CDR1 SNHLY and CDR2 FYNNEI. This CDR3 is CASSGQIIGTANQPQHF. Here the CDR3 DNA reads TGTGCCAGCAGTGGACAAATAATCGGGACAGCCAATCAGCCCCAGCATTTT.

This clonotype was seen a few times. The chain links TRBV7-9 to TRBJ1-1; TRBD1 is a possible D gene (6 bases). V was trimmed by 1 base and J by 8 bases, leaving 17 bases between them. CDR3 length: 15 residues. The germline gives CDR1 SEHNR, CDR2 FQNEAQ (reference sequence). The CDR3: CASSLVRQEFKEAFF. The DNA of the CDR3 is TGTGCCAGCAGCTTAGTGCGACAGGAGTTTAAGGAAGCTTTCTTT.

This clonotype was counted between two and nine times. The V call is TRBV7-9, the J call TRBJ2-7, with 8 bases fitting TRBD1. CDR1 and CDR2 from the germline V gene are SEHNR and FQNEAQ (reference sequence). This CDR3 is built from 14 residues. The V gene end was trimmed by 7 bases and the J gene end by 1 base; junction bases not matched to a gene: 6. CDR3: CASTGQGPSYEQYV. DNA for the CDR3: TGTGCCAGCACCGGACAGGGACCATCCTACGAGCAGTACGTC.

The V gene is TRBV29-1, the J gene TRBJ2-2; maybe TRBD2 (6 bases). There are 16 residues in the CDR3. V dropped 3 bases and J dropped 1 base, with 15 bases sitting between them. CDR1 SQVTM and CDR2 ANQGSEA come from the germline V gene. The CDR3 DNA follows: TGCAGCGTTGAGAATGGGTGGCGGGGGAACACCGGGGAGCTGTTTTTT. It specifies CSVENGWRGNTGELFF.

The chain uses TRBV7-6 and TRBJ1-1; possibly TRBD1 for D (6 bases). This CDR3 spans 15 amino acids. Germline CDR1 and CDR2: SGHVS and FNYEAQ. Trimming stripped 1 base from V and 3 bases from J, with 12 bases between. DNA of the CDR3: TGTGCCAGCAGCTTAGGTACAGGGCCATACACTGAAGCTTTCTTT. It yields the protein CASSLGTGPYTEAFF.

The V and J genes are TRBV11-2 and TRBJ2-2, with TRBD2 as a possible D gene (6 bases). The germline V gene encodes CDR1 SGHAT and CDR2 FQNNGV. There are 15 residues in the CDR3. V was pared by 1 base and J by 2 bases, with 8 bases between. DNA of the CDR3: TGTGCCAGCAGCTTAGGCGGGGACAACACCGGGGAGCTGTTTTTT. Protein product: CASSLGGDNTGELFF.

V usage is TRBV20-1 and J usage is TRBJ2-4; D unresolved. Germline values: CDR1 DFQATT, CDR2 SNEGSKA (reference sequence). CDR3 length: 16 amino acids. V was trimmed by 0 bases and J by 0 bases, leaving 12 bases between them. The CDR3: CSARDRAGLAKNIQYF. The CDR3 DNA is TGCAGTGCTAGAGATCGCGCCGGGTTAGCCAAAAACATTCAGTACTTC.

The CDR3 nucleotides read TGTGCCAGCAGCTTAGGTGTACAGGTAACCTACGAGCAGTACTTC. This codes for CASSLGVQVTYEQYF. The V gene is TRBV7-8, the J gene TRBJ2-7; a possible D gene is TRBD1 (5 bases). This CDR3 region has 15 residues. V was cut by 1 base and J by 2 bases, with 12 bases left in between. Germline V gives CDR1 SGHVS, CDR2 FQNEAQ.

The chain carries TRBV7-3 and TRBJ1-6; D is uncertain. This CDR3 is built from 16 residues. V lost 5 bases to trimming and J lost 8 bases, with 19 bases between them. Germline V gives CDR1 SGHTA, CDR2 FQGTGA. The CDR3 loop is CASSLKRAGFDSPLHF. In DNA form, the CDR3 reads TGTGCCAGCAGCCTGAAAAGGGCAGGTTTTGATTCACCCCTCCACTTT.

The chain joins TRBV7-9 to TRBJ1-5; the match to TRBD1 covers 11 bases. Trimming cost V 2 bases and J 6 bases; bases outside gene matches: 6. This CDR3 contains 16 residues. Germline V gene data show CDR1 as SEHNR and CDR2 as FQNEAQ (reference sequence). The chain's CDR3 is CASSLQDRGRVQPQHF. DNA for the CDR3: TGTGCCAGCAGCTTACAGGACAGGGGGCGCGTTCAGCCCCAGCATTTT.

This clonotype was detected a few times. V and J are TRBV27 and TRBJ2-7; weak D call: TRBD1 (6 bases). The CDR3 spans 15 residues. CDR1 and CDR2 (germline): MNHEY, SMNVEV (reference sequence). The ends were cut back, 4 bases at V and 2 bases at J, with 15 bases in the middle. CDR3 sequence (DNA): TGTGCCAGCAGTTCGAACAGGGACGGGCCCTACGAGCAGTACTTC. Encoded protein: CASSSNRDGPYEQYF.

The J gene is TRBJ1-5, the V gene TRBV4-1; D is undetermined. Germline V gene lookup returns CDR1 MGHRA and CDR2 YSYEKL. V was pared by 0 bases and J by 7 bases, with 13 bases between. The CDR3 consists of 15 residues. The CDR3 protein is CASSQDTTPGQPQHF. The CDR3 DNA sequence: TGCGCCAGCAGCCAAGATACGACCCCGGGGCAGCCCCAGCATTTT.

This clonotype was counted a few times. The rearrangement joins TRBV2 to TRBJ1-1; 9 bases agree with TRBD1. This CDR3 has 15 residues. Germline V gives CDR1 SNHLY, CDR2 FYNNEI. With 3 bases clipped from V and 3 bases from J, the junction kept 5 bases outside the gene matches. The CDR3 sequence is CASSDWTGEYTEAFF. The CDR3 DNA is TGTGCCAGCAGTGACTGGACAGGGGAGTACACTGAAGCTTTCTTT.

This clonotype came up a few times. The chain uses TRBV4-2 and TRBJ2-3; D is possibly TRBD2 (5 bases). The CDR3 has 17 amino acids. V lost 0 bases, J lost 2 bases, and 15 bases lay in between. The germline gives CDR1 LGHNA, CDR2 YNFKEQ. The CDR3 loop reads CASSQDGEGMPTDTQYF. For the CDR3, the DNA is TGTGCCAGCAGCCAAGATGGTGAGGGAATGCCCACAGATACGCAGTATTTT.

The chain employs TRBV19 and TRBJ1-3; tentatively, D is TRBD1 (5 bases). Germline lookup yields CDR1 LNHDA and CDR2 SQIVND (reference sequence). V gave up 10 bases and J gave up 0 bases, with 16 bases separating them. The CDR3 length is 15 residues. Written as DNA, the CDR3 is TGTGCCACCGTGCTGGGACTGCTCTCTGGAAACACCATATATTTT. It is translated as CATVLGLLSGNTIYF.

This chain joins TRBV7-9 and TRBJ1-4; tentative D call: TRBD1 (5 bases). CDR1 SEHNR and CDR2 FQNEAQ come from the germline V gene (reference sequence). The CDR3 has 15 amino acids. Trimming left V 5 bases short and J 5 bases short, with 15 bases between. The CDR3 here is CASSPPGGKNEKLFF. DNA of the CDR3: TGTGCCAGCAGCCCCCCGGGGGGTAAGAATGAAAAACTGTTTTTT.

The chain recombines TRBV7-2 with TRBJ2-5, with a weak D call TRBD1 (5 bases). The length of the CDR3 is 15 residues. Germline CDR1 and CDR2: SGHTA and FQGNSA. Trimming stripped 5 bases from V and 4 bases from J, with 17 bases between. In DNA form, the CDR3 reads TGTGCCAGCAGCAGGGGATCTTTAATGGGAGAGACCCAGTACTTC. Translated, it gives CASSRGSLMGETQYF.

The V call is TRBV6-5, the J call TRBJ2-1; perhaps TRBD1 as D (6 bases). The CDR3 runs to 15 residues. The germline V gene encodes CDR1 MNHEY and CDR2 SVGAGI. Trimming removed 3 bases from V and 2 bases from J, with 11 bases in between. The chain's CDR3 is CASSYGTPTYNEQFF. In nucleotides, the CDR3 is TGTGCCAGCAGTTATGGGACACCAACCTACAATGAGCAGTTCTTC.

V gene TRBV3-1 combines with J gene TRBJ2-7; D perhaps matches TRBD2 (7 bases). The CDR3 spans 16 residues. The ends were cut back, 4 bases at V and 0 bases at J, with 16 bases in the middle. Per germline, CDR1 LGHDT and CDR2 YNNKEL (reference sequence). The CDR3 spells CASSPPGGRYSYEQYF. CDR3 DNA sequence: TGTGCCAGCAGCCCGCCGGGGGGCCGATACTCCTACGAGCAGTACTTC.

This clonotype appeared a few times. This chain's CDR3 is CASGQDGAYEQYF. The CDR3, as DNA: TGTGCTAGTGGCCAGGACGGGGCCTACGAGCAGTACTTC. V and J are TRBV12-5 and TRBJ2-7; TRBD2 is a possible D gene (5 bases). Trimming removed 6 bases at V and 2 bases at J, with 11 bases between. This CDR3 region has 13 residues. Germline V gives CDR1 LGHNT, CDR2 FRNRAP.

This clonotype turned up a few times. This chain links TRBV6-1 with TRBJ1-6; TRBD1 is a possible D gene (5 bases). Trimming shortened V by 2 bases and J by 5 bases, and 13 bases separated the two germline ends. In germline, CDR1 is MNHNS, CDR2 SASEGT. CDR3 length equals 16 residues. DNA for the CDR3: TGTGCCAGCAGTGAATGGATCCTAGGGGATAATTCACCCCTCCACTTT. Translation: CASSEWILGDNSPLHF.

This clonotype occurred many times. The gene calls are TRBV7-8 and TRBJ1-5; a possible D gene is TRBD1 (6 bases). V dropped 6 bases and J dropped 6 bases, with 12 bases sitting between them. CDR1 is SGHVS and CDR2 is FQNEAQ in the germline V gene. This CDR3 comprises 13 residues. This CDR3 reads CASRELGGQPQHF. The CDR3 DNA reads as TGTGCCAGCAGAGAACTAGGGGGTCAGCCCCAGCATTTT.

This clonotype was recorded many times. CDR3 coding DNA: TGTGCCAGCAGCTCCGGGGCCTCTGGAAACACCATATATTTT. Its translation is CASSSGASGNTIYF. This rearrangement joins TRBV7-6 to TRBJ1-3; TRBD1 is a possible D gene (5 bases). The V gene's germline CDR1 is SGHVS and CDR2 FNYEAQ. The CDR3 contains 14 residues. V dropped 4 bases and J dropped 0 bases, with 7 bases sitting between them. The entire variable domain, with the rest obtained from reference TRBV7-6 and TRBJ1-3, is as follows: GAGVSQSPRYKVTKRGQDVALRCDPISGHVSLYWYRQALGQGPEFLTYFNYEAQQDKSGLPNDRFSAERPEGSISTLTIQRTEQRDSAMYRCASSSGASGNTIYFGEGSWLTVV.

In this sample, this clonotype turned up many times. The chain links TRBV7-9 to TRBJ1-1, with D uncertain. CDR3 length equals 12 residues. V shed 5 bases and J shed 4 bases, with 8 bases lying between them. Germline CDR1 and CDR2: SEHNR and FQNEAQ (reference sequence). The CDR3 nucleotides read TGTGCCAGCAGCCCTTCGGGCACTGAAGCTTTCTTT. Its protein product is CASSPSGTEAFF.

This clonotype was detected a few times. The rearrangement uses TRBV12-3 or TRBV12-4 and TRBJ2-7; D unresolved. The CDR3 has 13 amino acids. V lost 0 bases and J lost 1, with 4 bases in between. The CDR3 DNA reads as TGTGCCAGCAGTTTAGCACTATCCTACGAGCAGTACGTC. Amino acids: CASSLALSYEQYV.

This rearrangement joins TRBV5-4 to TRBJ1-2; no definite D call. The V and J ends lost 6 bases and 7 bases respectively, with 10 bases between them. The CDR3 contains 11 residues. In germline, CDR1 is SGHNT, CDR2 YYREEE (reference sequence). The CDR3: CASTSPSGYTF. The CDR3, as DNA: TGTGCCAGCACCTCACCCAGTGGCTACACCTTC.

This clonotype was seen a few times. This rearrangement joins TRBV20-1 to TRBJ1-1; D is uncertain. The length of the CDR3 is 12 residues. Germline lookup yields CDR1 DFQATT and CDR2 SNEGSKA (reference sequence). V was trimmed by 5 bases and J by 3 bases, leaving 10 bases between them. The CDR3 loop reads CSAFVRYTEAFF. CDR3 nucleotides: TGCAGTGCTTTTGTAAGATACACTGAAGCTTTCTTT.